The subject of this entry is one T cell receptor beta chain. The protocol was immunoSEQ multiplex PCR, while the TCRdb copy is restricted to in-frame clones and leaves out a portion. The table includes more than 6,500 clones, 65% to 80% detected once. The data were taken from a study of OX40 agonist ivuxolimab in advanced cancers. Looked up from germline, CDR1 is SGHTA and CDR2 is FQGNSA. The CDR3 totals 19 residues. The V gene lost 5 bases and the J gene lost 0 bases, with 20 bases spanning the gap. The origin of this receptor is an adult with an advanced solid tumor such as melanoma, head and neck, liver or kidney cancer. The V call is TRBV7-2, the J call TRBJ1-6, with D hard to call. This sample comprised CD4+ or CD8+ T cells sorted from blood, obtained in a trial of the OX40 agonist ivuxolimab. The CDR3 reads CASSPAPHHLSSYNSPLHF. CDR3 in DNA: TGTGCCAGCAGCCCCGCCCCCCACCACTTAAGCTCCTATAATTCACCCCTCCACTTT.